The T cell receptor (beta chain) under discussion was sequenced for a study of T cells after yellow fever vaccination. Notes on the study in general: Just a small share of clonotypes turned up in the CD4 compartment as well as the CD8 compartment. The secondary response showed a weaker magnitude and a faster peak, day 5 versus 15.

This clonotype has a handful of counts. Its specificity is not known. TCRdb reprocessed the 5' RACE reads via MiXCR and lists one record per CDR3 protein. The top ten clones hold roughly 18% of a sample with hundreds of thousands of distinct CDR3 sequences, approximately 9% of them seen once. The sequencing here drew on PBMCs, taken on the day of the first yellow fever vaccination. This TCR came from a man aged 18-30 years who received the YFV17D yellow fever vaccine.

The CDR3 reads CASSYSGHSYEQYF. In nucleotides, the CDR3 is TGTGCCAGCAGTTACTCGGGACATAGTTACGAGCAGTACTTC. This rearrangement joins TRBV6-5 to TRBJ2-7; a possible D gene is TRBD1 (6 bases). The CDR3 runs 14 residues. The ends were cut back, 0 bases at V and 4 bases at J, with 10 bases in the middle. The germline V gene has CDR1 MNHEY and CDR2 SVGAGI.